This T cell receptor (beta chain) originates from a study of blood T cell repertoires in COVID-19. Study information: PBMCs, B-cell-depleted T cells, or T cells were the source of the cDNA or gDNA that made up the material.

In this sample, this clone turned up once. Some clones are missing from TCRdb's copy, which holds only in-frame ones; the method was immunoSEQ multiplex PCR. The table lists 130,000 to 150,000 clones, over 80% of them singletons. The study assigned cohorts using participant-reported clinical history. Each exposed participant met a COVID-19 case in the 2 weeks preceding study entry. Germline lookup yields CDR1 SGHTA and CDR2 FQGNSA. CDR3 length: 14 amino acids. The V gene end was trimmed by 5 bases and the J gene end by 7 bases; junction bases not matched to a gene: 4. V is TRBV7-2 and J is TRBJ1-6; 8 bases fit TRBD1. This sequence originates from a woman in her forties or fifties who had been exposed to COVID-19. Material for sequencing was PBMCs or T cells enriched from blood (not recorded which). The CDR3 region has the DNA TGTGCCAGCAGCATCAGACAGGGGAATTCACCCCTCCACTTT. This codes for CASSIRQGNSPLHF.